A single TCR beta chain is shown here with its context. Its antigen remains unidentified. No base-level quality is on record; no much larger clone is a single base apart. Via the germline V gene (reference sequence), CDR1 is DFQATT and CDR2 SNEGSKA. The germline V and J ends show losses of 3 bases and 4 bases respectively, and no gene match explains 7 bases of the junction. The CDR3 covers 14 residues, taking in both the cysteine and the phenylalanine. The DNA shown is the 42-base CDR3, in frame from base 1. The data originate from a study of blood T cell repertoires in COVID-19 (TCRdb year 2020). Broadly, across the study: Collaborator samples came from the United States, Italy and Spain and covered acute and convalescent phases of COVID-19. The material from the prospective study consisted of cDNA or gDNA derived from T cells, B-cell-depleted T cells, or PBMCs. The dataset comprised deeply sampled blood TCRbeta repertoires from subjects exposed to, actively infected with, or recovered from COVID-19. The repertoires were made available in a free public database intended to serve as a resource for research on the immune response to SARS-CoV-2. The samples were drawn from two sources: the first 160 participants of the ongoing ImmuneRACE study, and fewer than 1,500 subjects contributed by 6 global collaborators. Nearly every sample came with metadata listing a de-identified subject ID, COVID-19 status, age in years and sex. HLA class I and class II types, where available, came from metadata supplied by the sample provider rather than from assay-based typing.

TCRbeta CDR3 regions were amplified from genomic DNA by means of the immunoSEQ Assay, a bias-controlled multiplex PCR. In the paper's pipeline: The number of nucleated cells in each sample was estimated from the amplification of reference gene primers within the assay. To quantify the absolute abundance of each unique TCRbeta CDR3 rearrangement, sequence reads were collapsed and filtered. Productive Simpson clonality was computed per sample as the square root of Simpson's diversity index over productive rearrangements. TCRdb re-hosts the immuneACCESS table, in-frame sequences only. Its copies lack some clones; in the studies checked, an unresolved V gene accounts for under half of them, and the cause for the rest is not known. V and J calls and clone size follow that table, whereas D and trimming were derived from the DNA. Across this sample there are under 250,000 clones, with around 85% seen only once. About 8% of the sample is held by the ten biggest clonotypes.

Paper-wide results and their limitations: The amount of clinical and demographic metadata varied by source and participant and was provided uncurated.

Collaborating institutions collected whole blood in K2EDTA tubes following their own protocols. For TCRbeta analysis, collaborator samples were shipped as frozen whole blood, as isolated PBMCs, or as DNA extracted from either sample type. The chain is made from TRBV20-1 and TRBJ2-7; 9 middle bases align to TRBD1. The origin of this receptor is a woman of 80 years or more with acute or convalescent COVID-19. The material sequenced was peripheral blood. The DNA sequence follows: TGCAGTGCTAGTCCCGGGACAGGGATTTACGAGCAGTACTTC. This encodes CSASPGTGIYEQYF.